This entry describes one TCR beta chain. The record originates from a study of blood T cell repertoires in COVID-19. On the study more broadly: The origin of the acute and convalescent COVID-19 samples was the United States, Italy and Spain.

CDR1 and CDR2 (germline): SGHNT, YENEEA. The CDR3 runs to 17 residues. Trimming pared 0 bases from V and 0 bases from J, leaving 12 bases between. How the authors handled the data: Using reference gene primer amplification, nucleated cell counts were estimated. TCRdb's table, derived via immunoSEQ multiplex PCR, lists solely in-frame clones and lacks some. That table gives V, J and clone size, and the DNA gave D and trimming. The table records roughly 230,000 clones, around 80% of them present only once. This sequence originates from a human donor in a cohort sampled during active COVID-19. The sequenced material came from peripheral blood. The chain employs TRBV11-3 and TRBJ2-1; no clear D. The CDR3 DNA is TGTGCCAGCAGCTTAGACCCCGTGGAGAGCTCCTACAATGAGCAGTTCTTC. Amino acids: CASSLDPVESSYNEQFF. Filled out from reference TRBV11-3 and TRBJ2-1, the complete variable domain reads EAGVVQSPRYKIIEKKQPVAFWCNPISGHNTLYWYLQNLGQGPELLIRYENEEAVDDSQLPKDRFSAERLKGVDSTLKIQPAELGDSAVYLCASSLDPVESSYNEQFFGPGTRLTVL.